The entry below describes one T cell receptor (beta chain). The record originates from a study of CD4+ T cells in melanoma. The method was immunoSEQ multiplex PCR; TCRdb's version includes in-frame clones alone and lacks a portion of them. The repertoire consists of fewer than 20,000 clones, with 81% occurring once and the leading ten covering under 7%. The CDR3 covers 12 residues. V gave up 3 bases and J gave up 8 bases, with 8 bases separating them. Germline V CDR1 and CDR2: SGHDT, YYEEEE. J is TRBJ2-2 and V is TRBV5-6; D gene uncertain. What was sequenced was cells from a culture (not recorded whether cultured in vitro). This receptor was obtained from a human donor with melanoma. Written as DNA, the CDR3 is TGTGCCAGCAGCTCTATTCGGGGGGAGCTGTTTTTT. It is translated as CASSSIRGELFF.